What follows describes a single T cell receptor (beta chain). The sample holds a few counts of this clone. The antigen it binds to is not known. The read halts 3 residues ahead of the CDR3 end, with the missing end drawn from the germline J gene. The source of the sample is a study of T cell clonality in common variable immunodeficiency (dated by TCRdb to between 2014 and 2017). Standard criteria, namely reduction of serum IgG, IgA and/or IgM below the normal range together with specific antibody deficiency, were applied for the diagnosis of CVID. There were 44 subjects in the CVID group (about 29 male and roughly 15 female), ranging in age from roughly 9 to 65 years, with a mean age of 40. Most CVID patients and most healthy controls were of Caucasian heritage. Replacement immunoglobulin therapy had been administered to all CVID subjects for at least one year at the time of study participation. At the time of blood collection, no CVID subject was ill or was being treated with immunomodulatory or immunosuppressive medication. From each donor, 5 to 8 ml of heparinized peripheral whole blood was collected. Genomic DNA from adults with common variable immune deficiency (CVID) and from healthy adult controls was used to sequence TCRbeta CDR3 repertoires. To isolate peripheral blood mononuclear cells, diluted blood was subjected to density centrifugation over Hypaque 1077 or Ficoll-Paque. Genomic DNA was obtained from unsorted mononuclear cells using either Qiagen column purification or a centrifugation-based method.

V is pared back by 5 bases and J by 7 bases, with 17 bases lying between the germline termini. The cysteine opens and the phenylalanine closes a CDR3 of 14 amino acids. Shown are 33 bases from within the CDR3, in frame from base 1. CDR1 SEHNR and CDR2 FQNEAQ are derived from the germline V gene (reference sequence). Paper-wide results and their limitations: CVID subjects shared fewer TCRbeta clones with each other than healthy controls did (p < 0.0001). Even though DNA input was equal, the average per sample came to approximately 74,000 unique sequences for controls compared with approximately 29,000 for CVID samples. Fewer deletions and N-nucleotide insertions were reportedly observed in CVID TCRbeta sequences, and highly modified clones with 13 or more V deletions were reportedly absent from CVID TCRbeta sequences. Compared with healthy controls, CVID subjects showed increased TCRbeta clonality (t-test p = 0.018), a feature most characteristic of about a third of subjects. According to the authors, finding the cause of the higher clonality in CVID would require sequencing the repertoires of T cell subpopulations. Differences among patients in the CVID cohort limited the correlations between repertoire features and clinical complications.

For sequencing, equivalent amounts of genomic DNA were input from CVID and control samples. For every sample, a 60 bp segment covering the rearranged TCRbeta CDR3 region was amplified and then sequenced. The immunoSEQ assay, a bias-corrected multiplex PCR combined with high-throughput sequencing, was used to amplify TCRbeta. Concerning the study's data processing: Each unique nucleotide sequence was treated as a clone and annotated with V, D and J genes, copy number and frequency. Sequences were labeled productive if in frame, and non-productive if out of frame or containing stop codons. As previously described, clonality was calculated on the basis of Shannon's entropy. Mean CDR3 Kyte-Doolittle hydropathy was derived from the predicted amino acid sequences of productive clones. Using the R hclust function, scaled V gene usage was clustered hierarchically with Manhattan distance and complete linkage. Clone sharing by CDR3 amino acid sequence was assessed by resampling 12 repertoires per group over 100 rounds. The repertoires were searched for over 55 published EBV-specific and 245 published CMV-specific TCRbeta sequences. A couple of CVID samples that yielded fewer than 10,000 sequences were excluded from the analysis, so 40 to 50 CVID repertoires were retained. This immuneACCESS table, as held by TCRdb, lists in-frame sequences with V and J called but not all clones. Of the missing ones, under half trace to an unresolved V gene in checked studies; the others have no known cause. That table is the source of V, J and clone size, and D and trimming were worked out from the DNA. Listed for this sample are about 19,000 clones, none observed only a single time. Clones ranked in the top ten supply 20% to 25% of the sample.

The receptor's source is a human donor with common variable immunodeficiency. Sequenced input: peripheral blood mononuclear cells. The rearranged chain carries TRBV7-9 and TRBJ1-2; 6 matching bases give a weak D call of TRBD1. The sequenced CDR3 bases are TGTGCCAGCAGCCGAATCGACAGGTTAGGTGGC. This encodes CASSRIDRLGG. The whole CDR3 sequence is CASSRIDRLGGYTF.